These 29 T cell receptor beta chains came from one sample sequenced in a study of T-cell reconstitution after alpha-beta-depleted transplantation in children. Using unique molecular identifiers, the investigators prepared the TCRbeta library. TCRdb independently ran MiXCR on the PCR reads; one entry per CDR3 protein. The repertoire holds a few hundred thousand distinct CDR3 sequences, roughly a tenth seen once, with 4.5% to 7% in the top ten. Material: PBMCs from the stem cell graft donor, obtained from the stem cell graft. Every receptor here comes from a human donor who donated a stem cell graft to a child with acute myeloid leukemia.

A few counts support this clonotype. CDR3: CSVEDLGGEAFF. CDR3 coding DNA: TGCAGCGTTGAAGATCTGGGGGGCGAAGCTTTCTTT. The chain employs TRBV29-1 and TRBJ1-1; D is possibly TRBD1 (6 bases). The CDR3 is 12 residues long. CDR1 is SQVTM, CDR2 ANQGSEA, per germline. With 0 bases removed from V and 8 bases from J, the gap between germline ends came to 10 bases. The full variable domain, its missing parts supplied by reference TRBV29-1 and TRBJ1-1, is SAVISQKPSRDICQRGTSLTIQCQVDSQVTMMFWYRQQPGQSLTLIATANQGSEATYESGFVIDKFPISRPNLTFSTLTVSNMSPEDSSIYLCSVEDLGGEAFFGQGTRLTVV.

This clonotype was detected many times. The chain combines TRBV25-1 with TRBJ1-2, with 9 nucleotides matching TRBD1. CDR1 and CDR2 (germline): MGHDK, SYGVNS. The CDR3 spans 13 residues. With V trimmed by 2 bases and J by 8 bases, 3 bases remained unmatched. The CDR3 DNA reads as TGTGCCAGCAGTGAACGGGACAGGGACGGCTACACCTTC. Translating it yields CASSERDRDGYTF.

This clonotype has at least ten counts. The V call is TRBV5-1, the J call TRBJ1-1; TRBD1 matches 11 bases. This CDR3 spans 15 amino acids. Germline lookup yields CDR1 SGHRS and CDR2 YFSETQ. V trimming: 4 bases; J trimming: 5 bases; junction bases outside the gene matches: 7. The CDR3 here is CASSQDRGRETEAFF. CDR3 bases: TGCGCCAGCAGCCAGGACAGGGGGCGTGAAACTGAAGCTTTCTTT.

The chain employs TRBV6-2 or TRBV6-3 and TRBJ2-6; no firm D call. The V and J ends lost 10 bases and 2 bases respectively, with 9 bases between them. CDR1 and CDR2 (germline): MNHEY, SVGEGT. The CDR3 consists of 13 residues. In DNA, the CDR3 is TGTGCCACATCGGGTGCTGGGGCCAACGTCCTGACTTTC. Protein sequence: CATSGAGANVLTF.

This clonotype was counted only a few times. V gene TRBV12-3 or TRBV12-4 combines with J gene TRBJ1-2, with 7 bases fitting TRBD1. The V gene end was trimmed by 6 bases and the J gene end by 3 bases; junction bases not matched to a gene: 7. The CDR3 is made up of 14 amino acids. The CDR3 coding sequence is TGTGCCAGCAGCAGCACGGGACAGTACTATGGCTACACCTTC. Translating it yields CASSSTGQYYGYTF.

The chain couples TRBV6-5 to TRBJ1-1; a weak D match, TRBD1 (5 bases). The V end was cut by 3 bases, the J end by 1 base, with 9 bases between. Per germline, CDR1 MNHEY and CDR2 SVGAGI. The CDR3 totals 14 residues. The CDR3 nucleotides are TGTGCCAGCAGTTATCAGGGCCCGAACACTGAAGCTTTCTTT. Translating it yields CASSYQGPNTEAFF.

This clonotype was detected many times. The chain combines TRBV29-1 with TRBJ2-3; 9 nucleotides line up with TRBD2. Germline lookup yields CDR1 SQVTM and CDR2 ANQGSEA. V was pared by 7 bases and J by 0 bases, with 11 bases of the junction left unmatched. CDR3 size: 16 residues. Here the CDR3 reads CSGPYLAGTSTDTQYF. CDR3 coding DNA: TGCAGCGGACCTTACCTAGCGGGAACTAGCACAGATACGCAGTATTTT.

The rearrangement joins TRBV6-1 to TRBJ2-2; possible D gene TRBD1, 5 bases. The V gene lost 6 bases and the J gene lost 2 bases, with 13 bases spanning the gap. CDR3 length equals 15 residues. Germline values: CDR1 MNHNS, CDR2 SASEGT. The CDR3 nucleotides read TGTGCCAGCAGCCCACCCGACAGAAACACCGGGGAGCTGTTTTTT. It translates to CASSPPDRNTGELFF.

In this sample, this clonotype turned up a few times. V usage is TRBV21-1 and J usage is TRBJ2-1; the table's D call, TRBD1, has no DNA check behind it. TRBV21-1 is a documented pseudogene. The CDR3 totals 16 residues. CDR3 residues: CASSKPGRGRYNEQFF. Here the CDR3 DNA reads TGTGCCAGCAGCAAACCGGGACGGGGGAGATACAATGAGCAGTTCTTC.

The chain links TRBV4-3 to TRBJ1-2; 8 bases agree with TRBD1. J gave up 7 bases and V 5 bases, and 9 bases lay outside the gene matches. CDR1 is LGHNA, CDR2 YSLEER, per germline. This CDR3 contains 14 residues. Here the CDR3 DNA reads TGCGCCAGCAGCGGCGGGTCAGGGGGCTTTGGCTACACCTTC. This gives the protein CASSGGSGGFGYTF.

This clonotype came up many times. The genes are TRBV5-1 and TRBJ2-1; D is uncertain. V was pared by 4 bases and J by 0 bases, with 14 bases between. The germline gives CDR1 SGHRS, CDR2 YFSETQ. The CDR3 has 16 amino acids. Here the CDR3 reads CASSHLSGGSYNEQFF. In DNA form, the CDR3 reads TGCGCCAGCAGCCACCTATCTGGTGGCTCCTACAATGAGCAGTTCTTC.

This clonotype was detected only a few times. The gene calls are TRBV27 and TRBJ1-1; D perhaps matches TRBD1 (5 bases). This CDR3 contains 15 residues. V was pared by 2 bases and J by 1 base, with 11 bases between. Germline lookup yields CDR1 MNHEY and CDR2 SMNVEV (reference sequence). The CDR3 loop reads CASSLAIQGNTEAFF. Here the CDR3 DNA reads TGTGCCAGCAGTTTAGCAATCCAGGGGAACACTGAAGCTTTCTTT.

The chain links TRBV29-1 to TRBJ2-1; 14 nucleotides agree with TRBD2. Germline assignment: CDR1 SQVTM and CDR2 ANQGSEA. J was trimmed by 8 bases and V by 8 bases; bases with no gene match: 11. The CDR3 length is 15 residues. The CDR3 region has the DNA TGCAGCCCCCGACTAGCGGGAGGGCCTATCGATGAGCAGTTCTTC. Encoded protein: CSPRLAGGPIDEQFF.

This clonotype was found a few times. This chain uses TRBV5-1 with TRBJ2-3, with D possibly matching TRBD1 (6 bases). Trimming shortened V by 0 bases and J by 2 bases, and 10 bases separated the two germline ends. This CDR3 contains 15 residues. The germline V gene has CDR1 SGHRS and CDR2 YFSETQ. The CDR3 DNA reads as TGCGCCAGCAGCTTGGGCTACAGGGACACAGATACGCAGTATTTT. This translates into CASSLGYRDTDTQYF.

In DNA form, the CDR3 reads TGCAGCGTTGATTCGGGACAGTTGAACACTGAAGCTTTCTTT. Protein product: CSVDSGQLNTEAFF. The V call is TRBV29-1, the J call TRBJ1-1; TRBD1 agrees at 7 bases. Germline assignment: CDR1 SQVTM and CDR2 ANQGSEA. Unmatched junction bases numbered 4, after V lost 3 bases and J lost 0 bases. This CDR3 is built from 14 residues.

This sequence joins TRBV7-9 and TRBJ2-7; D ambiguous. Trimming took 4 bases from V and 2 from J, leaving 12 bases between them. Germline CDR1 is SEHNR and CDR2 is FQNEAQ (reference sequence). The CDR3 runs 14 residues. CDR3 residues: CASSSQDVTYEQYV. In nucleotides, the CDR3 is TGTGCCAGCAGCTCACAAGACGTTACCTACGAGCAGTACGTC.

This clonotype has just a few counts. The V call is TRBV5-1, the J call TRBJ2-1; 11 nucleotides match TRBD1. Germline trimming cut 3 bases from V and 8 bases from J; bases unmatched to any gene: 7. In germline, CDR1 is SGHRS, CDR2 YFSETQ. This CDR3 comprises 15 residues. The CDR3 DNA reads as TGCGCCAGCAGCTGGACAGGGGGCTTAGCTCATGAGCAGTTCTTC. It translates to CASSWTGGLAHEQFF.

The CDR3 protein is CASSEGRAGDQPQHF. The CDR3 region has the DNA TGTGCCAGCAGTGAAGGGAGAGCAGGGGACCAGCCCCAGCATTTT. The chain links TRBV25-1 to TRBJ1-5; a weak D match, TRBD1 (6 bases). V lost 2 bases, J lost 7 bases, and 15 bases lay in between. The CDR3 sequence is 15 residues long. CDR1 and CDR2 (germline): MGHDK, SYGVNS.

Ten or more counts support this clonotype. The chain combines TRBV20-1 with TRBJ2-5, with 8 bases aligning to TRBD1. This CDR3 has 12 amino acids. Germline V CDR1 and CDR2: DFQATT, SNEGSKA (reference sequence). The V segment lost 8 bases and the J segment 3 bases; nucleotides outside the gene matches: 5. The CDR3 spells CSPGTGEETQYF. CDR3 DNA sequence: TGCAGTCCCGGGACAGGAGAAGAGACCCAGTACTTC.

The rearrangement uses TRBV4-1 and TRBJ2-1, with D unclear. Germline V gene sequence: CDR1 MGHRA, CDR2 YSYEKL. Between the trimmed V and J ends, which lost 2 bases and 5 bases, there was a span of 7 bases. The CDR3 contains 13 residues. CDR3 protein: CASSQRQHNEQFF. The CDR3 coding sequence is TGCGCCAGCAGCCAACGACAACACAATGAGCAGTTCTTC.

The genes are TRBV12-3 or TRBV12-4 and TRBJ1-3, with no clear D. Trimming took off 3 bases at V and 2 bases at J, with 11 bases between the two ends. The CDR3 has 15 amino acids. The CDR3 sequence is CASSFLRKTGNTIYF. CDR3 in DNA: TGTGCCAGCAGTTTTCTCCGGAAGACTGGAAACACCATATATTTT.

Worth noting for this clonotype: The junction shows a germline mismatch at one end, possibly a read error. The chain links TRBV27 to TRBJ2-1; no clear D gene. This CDR3 has 12 residues. The V gene's germline CDR1 is MNHEY and CDR2 SMNVEV (reference sequence). CDR3 nucleotide sequence: TGTGCCAGCAGTTACAAAAACAATGACCAGTTCTTC. This gives the protein CASSYKNNDQFF.

Only a few counts were recorded for this clonotype. The chain is built from TRBV9 and TRBJ1-4; a weak D match, TRBD1 (5 bases). Germline CDR1 SGDLS, CDR2 YYNGEE. The CDR3 runs 17 residues. V was shortened by 4 bases and J by 0 bases, with 16 bases between the two germline ends. The CDR3 loop is CASSPSRLGATNEKLFF. The CDR3 DNA sequence: TGTGCCAGCAGCCCCAGTAGGTTAGGGGCAACTAATGAAAAACTGTTTTTT.

The V gene is TRBV7-2, the J gene TRBJ2-3; D is ambiguous. V lost 3 bases to trimming and J lost 2 bases, with 6 bases between them. Germline CDR1 and CDR2: SGHTA and FQGNSA. The CDR3 covers 13 residues. The CDR3 DNA reads TGTGCCAGCAGCTTCGTACCCACAGATACGCAGTATTTT. Translation: CASSFVPTDTQYF.

In its sample, this clonotype was seen many times. CDR3 amino acids: CASSEGTGSGANVLTF. The CDR3 DNA follows: TGTGCCAGCAGTGAGGGGACAGGTTCTGGGGCCAACGTCCTGACTTTC. This chain uses TRBV6-4 with TRBJ2-6; 8 positions agree with TRBD1. The V and J ends lost 3 bases and 1 base, in that order; junction bases with no gene match: 2. The CDR3 length is 16 residues. The germline V gene has CDR1 MRHNA and CDR2 SNTAGT.

This clonotype was seen a handful of times. The CDR3: CASSLTPGQGYEQYF. DNA for the CDR3: TGCGCCAGCAGCTTGACTCCGGGACAGGGATACGAGCAGTACTTC. J is TRBJ2-7 and V is TRBV5-1, with 9 bases that match TRBD1. Germline CDR1 is SGHRS and CDR2 is YFSETQ. V dropped 1 base and J dropped 4; count of bases not matched to a gene: 6. The CDR3 covers 15 residues.

This clonotype was seen repeatedly, ten times or more. CDR3 protein: CSARDPAAGARTGELFF. The CDR3 DNA sequence: TGCAGTGCTAGAGATCCCGCAGCGGGAGCGCGGACCGGGGAGCTGTTTTTT. The chain has TRBV20-1 and TRBJ2-2; TRBD2 matches 8 bases. CDR3 length: 17 residues. V gave up 0 bases and J gave up 5 bases; unmatched junction bases: 11. Germline CDR1 and CDR2: DFQATT and SNEGSKA (reference sequence).

This clonotype has a single count. The rearrangement joins TRBV7-9 to TRBJ2-1; 12 nucleotides match TRBD1. This CDR3 comprises 15 residues. V lost 6 bases, J lost 5 bases, and 5 bases stayed unmatched. CDR1 and CDR2 from the germline V gene are SEHNR and FQNEAQ (reference sequence). The CDR3 loop reads CASRVRDRGHNEQFF. In DNA form, the CDR3 reads TGTGCCAGCAGGGTCCGGGACAGGGGGCACAATGAGCAGTTCTTC.

This clonotype occurred many times. The CDR3 sequence: CASRLSPGSTAFF. CDR3 nucleotides: TGCGCCAGCAGGCTGAGCCCCGGGAGTACCGCTTTCTTT. This rearrangement joins TRBV10-2 to TRBJ1-1; the D is unclear. Trimming took 6 bases from V and 11 from J, leaving 19 bases between them. Germline V lookup: CDR1 WSHSY, CDR2 SAAADI. This CDR3 spans 13 amino acids.